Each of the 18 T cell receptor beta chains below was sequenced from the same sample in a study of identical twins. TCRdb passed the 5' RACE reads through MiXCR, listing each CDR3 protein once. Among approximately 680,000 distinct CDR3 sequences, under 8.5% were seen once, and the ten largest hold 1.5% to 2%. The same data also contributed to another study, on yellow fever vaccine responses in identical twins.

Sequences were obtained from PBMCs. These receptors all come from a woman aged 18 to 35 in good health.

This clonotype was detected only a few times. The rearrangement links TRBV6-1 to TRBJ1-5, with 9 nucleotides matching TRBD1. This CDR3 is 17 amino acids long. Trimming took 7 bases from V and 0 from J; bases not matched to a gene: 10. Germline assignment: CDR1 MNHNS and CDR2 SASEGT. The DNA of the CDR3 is TGTGCCAGCATCCGACCAGGGGACAGGGATAGCAATCAGCCCCAGCATTTT. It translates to CASIRPGDRDSNQPQHF.

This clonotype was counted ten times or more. The CDR3 sequence is CASSITSGGPYNEQFF. CDR3 in DNA: TGTGCCAGCAGTATAACTAGCGGGGGGCCGTACAATGAGCAGTTCTTC. The V gene is TRBV12-3 or TRBV12-4, the J gene TRBJ2-1; 12 nucleotides agree with TRBD2. The V and J ends lost 5 bases and 4 bases, in that order; junction bases with no gene match: 6. This CDR3 has 16 residues.

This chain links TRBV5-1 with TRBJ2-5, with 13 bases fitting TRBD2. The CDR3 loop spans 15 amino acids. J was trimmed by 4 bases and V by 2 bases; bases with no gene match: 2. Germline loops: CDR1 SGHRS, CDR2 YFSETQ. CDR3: CASSFRTSGGETQYF. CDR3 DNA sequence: TGCGCCAGCAGCTTCCGGACTAGCGGGGGAGAGACCCAGTACTTC.

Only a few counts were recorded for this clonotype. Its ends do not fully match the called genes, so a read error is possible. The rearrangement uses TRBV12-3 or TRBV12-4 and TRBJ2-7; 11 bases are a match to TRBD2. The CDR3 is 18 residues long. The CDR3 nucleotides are TGTGCCTGCAGTGCGGGACTAGCGGTCCAGGGGCCCTCCTACGAGCAGTACTTC. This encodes CACSAGLAVQGPSYEQYF.

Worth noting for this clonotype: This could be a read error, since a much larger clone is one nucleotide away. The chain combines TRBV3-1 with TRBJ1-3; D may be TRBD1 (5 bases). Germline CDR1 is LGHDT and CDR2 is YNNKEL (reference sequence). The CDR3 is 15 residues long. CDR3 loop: CATSQGTGGGNTIYF. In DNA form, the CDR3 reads TGTGCCACCAGCCAAGGCACAGGAGGCGGAAACACCATATATTTT.

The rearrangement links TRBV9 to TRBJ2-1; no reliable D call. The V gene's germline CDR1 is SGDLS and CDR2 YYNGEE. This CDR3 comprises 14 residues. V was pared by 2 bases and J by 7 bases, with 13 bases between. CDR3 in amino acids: CASSVQQLKNEQFF. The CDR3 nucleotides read TGTGCCAGCAGCGTGCAGCAGTTGAAGAATGAGCAGTTCTTC.

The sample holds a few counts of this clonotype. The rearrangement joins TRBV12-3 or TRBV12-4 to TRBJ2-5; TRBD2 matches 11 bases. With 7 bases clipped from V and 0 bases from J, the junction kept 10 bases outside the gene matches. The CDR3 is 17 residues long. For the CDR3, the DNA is TGTGCCAGCATTTCTAGCGGGGGGATGAGGAACCAAGAGACCCAGTACTTC. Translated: CASISSGGMRNQETQYF.

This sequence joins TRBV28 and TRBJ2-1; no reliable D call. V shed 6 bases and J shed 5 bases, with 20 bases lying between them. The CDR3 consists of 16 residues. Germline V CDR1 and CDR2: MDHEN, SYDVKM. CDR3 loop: CASSHQVGEMDNEQFF. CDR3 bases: TGTGCCAGCAGCCACCAAGTGGGCGAGATGGACAATGAGCAGTTCTTC.

The CDR3 loop is CASRRGELNTEAFF. The CDR3, as DNA: TGCGCCAGCAGACGGGGGGAGTTGAACACTGAAGCTTTCTTT. The chain couples TRBV5-1 to TRBJ1-1; possibly TRBD1 for D (5 bases). The CDR3 spans 14 residues. Per germline, CDR1 SGHRS and CDR2 YFSETQ. V was trimmed by 5 bases and J by 0 bases, leaving 11 bases between them.

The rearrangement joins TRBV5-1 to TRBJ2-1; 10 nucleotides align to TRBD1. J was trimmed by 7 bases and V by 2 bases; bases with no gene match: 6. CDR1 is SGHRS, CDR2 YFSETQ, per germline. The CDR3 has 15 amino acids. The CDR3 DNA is TGCGCCAGCAGCTTAGACAGGGGGCGAGGGAATGAGCAGTTCTTC. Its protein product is CASSLDRGRGNEQFF.

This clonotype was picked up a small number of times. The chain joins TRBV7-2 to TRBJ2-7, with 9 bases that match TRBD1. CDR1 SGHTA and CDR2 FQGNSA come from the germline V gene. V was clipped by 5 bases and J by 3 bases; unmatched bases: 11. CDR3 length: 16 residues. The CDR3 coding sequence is TGTGCCAGCAGCACCGGGGGAGGGACAGGGTACTACGAGCAGTACTTC. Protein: CASSTGGGTGYYEQYF.

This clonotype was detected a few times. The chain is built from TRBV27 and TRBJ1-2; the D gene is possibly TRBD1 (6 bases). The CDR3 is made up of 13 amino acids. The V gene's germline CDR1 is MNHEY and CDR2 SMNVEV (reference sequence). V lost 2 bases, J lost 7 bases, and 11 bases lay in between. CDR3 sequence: CASSLARGTGYTF. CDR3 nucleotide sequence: TGTGCCAGCAGTTTAGCCAGGGGAACTGGCTACACCTTC.

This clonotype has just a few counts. CDR3 nucleotides: TGCAGCGTCAAGAAGGACCATAGGGGGTCCCAAGAGACCCAGTACTTC. Translation gives CSVKKDHRGSQETQYF. The chain employs TRBV29-1 and TRBJ2-5, with a weak D call TRBD1 (6 bases). Trimming removed 6 bases at V and 1 base at J, with 21 bases between. Germline V gene data show CDR1 as SQVTM and CDR2 as ANQGSEA. This CDR3 contains 16 residues.

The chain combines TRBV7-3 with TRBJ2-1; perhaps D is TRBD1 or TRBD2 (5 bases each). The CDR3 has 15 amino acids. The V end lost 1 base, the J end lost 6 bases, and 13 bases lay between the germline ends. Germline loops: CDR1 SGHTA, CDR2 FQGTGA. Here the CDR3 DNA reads TGTGCCAGCAGCTTAAACCCTGGGACCACCAATGAGCAGTTCTTC. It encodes CASSLNPGTTNEQFF.

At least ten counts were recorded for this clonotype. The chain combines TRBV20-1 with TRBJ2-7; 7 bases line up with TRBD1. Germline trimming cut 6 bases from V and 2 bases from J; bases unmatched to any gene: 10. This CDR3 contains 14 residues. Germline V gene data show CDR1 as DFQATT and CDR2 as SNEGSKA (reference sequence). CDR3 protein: CSAQSRTGAYEQYF. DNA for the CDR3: TGCAGTGCCCAATCCCGGACAGGCGCCTACGAGCAGTACTTC.

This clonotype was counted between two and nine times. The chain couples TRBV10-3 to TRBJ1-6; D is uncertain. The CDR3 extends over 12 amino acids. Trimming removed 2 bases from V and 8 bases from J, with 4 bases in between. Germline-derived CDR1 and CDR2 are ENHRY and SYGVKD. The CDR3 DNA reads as TGTGCCATCAGTGAGCTTCATTCACCCCTCCACTTT. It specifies CAISELHSPLHF.

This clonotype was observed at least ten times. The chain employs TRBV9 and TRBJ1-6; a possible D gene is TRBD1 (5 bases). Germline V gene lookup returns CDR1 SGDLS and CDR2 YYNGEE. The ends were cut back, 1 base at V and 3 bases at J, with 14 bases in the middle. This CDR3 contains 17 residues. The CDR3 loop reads CASSVKGTLSYNSPLHF. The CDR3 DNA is TGTGCCAGCAGCGTAAAGGGGACGCTAAGCTATAATTCACCCCTCCACTTT.

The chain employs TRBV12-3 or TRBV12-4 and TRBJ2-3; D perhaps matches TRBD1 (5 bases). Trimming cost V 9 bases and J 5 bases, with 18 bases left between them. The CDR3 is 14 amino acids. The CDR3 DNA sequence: TGTGCCAGTCCCTCCGTTCTAGACAGAGATACGCAGTATTTT. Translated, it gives CASPSVLDRDTQYF.